The rows below give T cell receptor beta chains drawn from one sample of a study of blood T cell repertoires in COVID-19. Libraries were prepared by immunoSEQ multiplex PCR; TCRdb keeps only in-frame clonotypes and omits some of them. The profile shows roughly 210,000 clones, about 88% of them singletons. Sample: peripheral blood. All receptors come from a man between 65 and 85 years old with acute or convalescent COVID-19. The CDR3 runs from the conserved cysteine through the conserved F or W. The D gene is left open where the match is weak. Only part of the rows carry a size: once, few, many, or a class if the clone is expanded.

CDR3 | DNA | D | J | V | size
CASSPGTGSEKLFF | TGTGCCAGCAGCCCCGGGACAGGGAGTGAAAAACTGTTTTTT | TRBD1 | TRBJ1-4 | TRBV7-9 | -
CASSLAGTGNEKLFF | TGTGCCAGCAGCTTAGCGGGGACAGGGAATGAAAAACTGTTTTTT | TRBD1 | TRBJ1-4 | TRBV7-9 | once
CASSLGGGYGYTF | TGTGCCAGCAGCTTAGGAGGTGGTTATGGCTACACCTTC | - | TRBJ1-2 | TRBV7-9 | -
CASSLGSAINEQFF | TGTGCCAGCAGTTTGGGGAGCGCGATAAACGAGCAGTTCTTC | - | TRBJ2-1 | TRBV27 | -
CASSLGGREATQYF | TGTGCCAGCAGCTTAGGGGGCCGGGAGGCGACCCAGTACTTC | TRBD2 | TRBJ2-5 | TRBV11-2 | -
CASSLTTGPYEQYF | TGTGCCAGCAGTCTAACAACAGGGCCCTACGAGCAGTACTTC | - | TRBJ2-7 | TRBV27 | -
CASSHGQRVRNEQFF | TGCGCCAGCAGCCATGGACAACGGGTTCGGAATGAGCAGTTCTTC | - | TRBJ2-1 | TRBV4-1 | -
CASSPGLLNTGELFF | TGCGCCAGCAGCCCGGGACTACTGAACACCGGGGAGCTGTTTTTT | TRBD2 | TRBJ2-2 | TRBV5-1 | -
CASSLWVGGPGEQFF | TGTGCCAGCAGCTTATGGGTGGGAGGGCCCGGTGAGCAGTTCTTC | TRBD2 | TRBJ2-1 | TRBV7-8 | -
CATSSLSGRGTDTQYF | TGTGCCACCAGCTCTCTTAGCGGGAGAGGAACAGATACGCAGTATTTT | TRBD2 | TRBJ2-3 | TRBV15 | -
CASSDPPSRGTGELFF | TGTGCCAGCAGTGATCCCCCGTCCCGCGGCACCGGGGAGCTGTTTTTT | - | TRBJ2-2 | TRBV2 | -
CASSDAGSGNTEAFF | TGTGCCAGCAGTGATGCAGGGTCTGGTAACACTGAAGCTTTCTTT | - | TRBJ1-1 | TRBV6-1 | -
CASSSTGGQETQYF | TGTGCCAGCAGCTCGACAGGGGGCCAAGAGACCCAGTACTTC | TRBD1 | TRBJ2-5 | TRBV7-9 | -
CASSVAHDRNTEAFF | TGTGCCAGCAGCGTAGCCCACGACAGGAACACTGAAGCTTTCTTT | - | TRBJ1-1 | TRBV9 | -
CASSLAPAGTSTDTQYF | TGTGCCAGCAGCCTGGCGCCGGCCGGGACTAGCACAGATACGCAGTATTTT | - | TRBJ2-3 | TRBV7-2 | -
CAWSRDSYEQYF | TGTGCCTGGAGCCGGGACAGCTACGAGCAGTACTTC | TRBD1 | TRBJ2-7 | TRBV30 | -
CASSFNQIYNEQFF | TGTGCCAGCAGCTTCAACCAGATCTACAATGAGCAGTTCTTC | - | TRBJ2-1 | TRBV7-2 | -
CASRQGGSGNQPQHF | TGTGCCAGCCGGCAGGGGGGTAGTGGCAATCAGCCCCAGCATTTT | TRBD1 | TRBJ1-5 | TRBV28 | -
CASSPEGGTGLLSTDTQYF | TGCGCCAGCAGCCCAGAAGGTGGGACAGGGCTTTTAAGCACAGATACGCAGTATTTT | TRBD1 | TRBJ2-3 | TRBV4-3 | -
CASSYGTSWADTQYF | TGTGCCAGCAGTTACGGGACTAGCTGGGCAGATACGCAGTATTTT | TRBD2 | TRBJ2-3 | TRBV6-5 | -
CASSPREGLNNEQFF | TGTGCCAGCTCACCGCGGGAGGGCCTAAACAATGAGCAGTTCTTC | TRBD2 | TRBJ2-1 | TRBV18 | -
CASSWLGYNEQFF | TGTGCCAGCAGTTGGCTTGGCTACAATGAGCAGTTCTTC | - | TRBJ2-1 | TRBV28 | -
CASSLRVGLCSNQPQHF | TGCGCCAGCAGTCTCAGGGTAGGGCTGTGTAGCAATCAGCCCCAGCATTTT | - | TRBJ1-5 | TRBV10-1 | -
CASSIPGGETQYF | TGTGCCAGTAGTATTCCGGGGGGGGAGACCCAGTACTTC | TRBD2 | TRBJ2-5 | TRBV19 | -
CASSPEYQETQYF | TGTGCCAGTAGCCCTGAGTACCAAGAGACCCAGTACTTC | - | TRBJ2-5 | TRBV19 | -
CASSLSRELNEQFF | TGTGCCAGCAGCTTATCGCGGGAGCTCAATGAGCAGTTCTTC | TRBD2 | TRBJ2-1 | TRBV9 | -
CSSTQSTDTQYF | TGCAGCTCCACACAAAGCACAGATACGCAGTATTTT | - | TRBJ2-3 | TRBV29-1 | -
CASQMAPGGLTEAFF | TGCGCCAGCCAGATGGCCCCAGGGGGATTGACTGAAGCTTTCTTT | TRBD1 | TRBJ1-1 | TRBV4-3 | -
CAVSGRWFYEQYF | TGTGCCGTCTCAGGTAGGTGGTTCTACGAGCAGTACTTC | - | TRBJ2-7 | TRBV5-3 | -
CASSLSIAGADTQYF | TGTGCCAGCAGTTTATCGATAGCGGGAGCAGATACGCAGTATTTT | TRBD2 | TRBJ2-3 | TRBV27 | -
CASSLQGTGGTEAFF | TGTGCCAGCAGCTTGCAAGGGACAGGGGGCACTGAAGCTTTCTTT | TRBD1 | TRBJ1-1 | TRBV11-1 | -
CAIRNPGQGPTEAFF | TGTGCCATCAGAAATCCGGGACAGGGTCCCACTGAAGCTTTCTTT | TRBD1 | TRBJ1-1 | TRBV10-3 | -
CASTIDPAGGQYF | TGTGCCAGCACGATCGACCCGGCCGGCGGGCAGTATTTT | - | TRBJ2-3 | TRBV25-1 | -
CASKGQGVEKLFF | TGTGCCAGCAAGGGTCAGGGGGTTGAAAAACTGTTTTTT | TRBD1 | TRBJ1-4 | TRBV6-5 | -
CASSLPGTSGNNEQFF | TGTGCCAGCAGCCTCCCCGGGACTAGCGGGAACAATGAGCAGTTCTTC | TRBD2 | TRBJ2-1 | TRBV9 | -
CASSVRGSWGPNTEAFF | TGTGCCAGCAGCGTACGGGGCTCCTGGGGGCCGAACACTGAAGCTTTCTTT | - | TRBJ1-1 | TRBV9 | -
CSVLKGRNTGELFF | TGCAGCGTTCTTAAGGGGCGGAACACCGGGGAGCTGTTTTTT | - | TRBJ2-2 | TRBV29-1 | -
CASSLDDSLYYFNYGYTF | TGTGCCAGCAGCTTAGACGACAGCCTTTATTATTTTAACTATGGCTACACCTTC | - | TRBJ1-2 | TRBV7-9 | -
CASSAGGYTDTQYF | TGTGCCAGCAGCGCGGGAGGGTACACAGATACGCAGTATTTT | TRBD2 | TRBJ2-3 | TRBV7-2 | -
CASSQWDRVTTDTQYF | TGTGCCAGCAGCCAATGGGACAGGGTAACCACAGATACGCAGTATTTT | TRBD1 | TRBJ2-3 | TRBV3-1/TRBV3-2 | -
CASSPEQGPHQPQHF | TGTGCCAGCTCACCGGAACAGGGGCCCCATCAGCCCCAGCATTTT | TRBD1 | TRBJ1-5 | TRBV18 | -
CASSMEGTGELFF | TGTGCCAGCAGTATGGAGGGGACCGGGGAGCTGTTTTTT | - | TRBJ2-2 | TRBV6-6 | -
CAISRTGNTEAFF | TGTGCCATCAGCCGGACAGGGAACACTGAAGCTTTCTTT | TRBD1 | TRBJ1-1 | TRBV10-3 | -
CASSLSIWRNTGELFF | TGTGCCAGCAGTTTATCGATATGGAGGAACACCGGGGAGCTGTTTTTT | - | TRBJ2-2 | TRBV27 | -
CASSLGADSYEQYF | TGTGCCAGCAGCTTGGGAGCTGATTCCTACGAGCAGTACTTC | - | TRBJ2-7 | TRBV5-8 | -
CASSLSGSSYNEQFF | TGTGCCAGCAGTCTTAGCGGGAGCTCCTACAATGAGCAGTTCTTC | TRBD2 | TRBJ2-1 | TRBV9 | -